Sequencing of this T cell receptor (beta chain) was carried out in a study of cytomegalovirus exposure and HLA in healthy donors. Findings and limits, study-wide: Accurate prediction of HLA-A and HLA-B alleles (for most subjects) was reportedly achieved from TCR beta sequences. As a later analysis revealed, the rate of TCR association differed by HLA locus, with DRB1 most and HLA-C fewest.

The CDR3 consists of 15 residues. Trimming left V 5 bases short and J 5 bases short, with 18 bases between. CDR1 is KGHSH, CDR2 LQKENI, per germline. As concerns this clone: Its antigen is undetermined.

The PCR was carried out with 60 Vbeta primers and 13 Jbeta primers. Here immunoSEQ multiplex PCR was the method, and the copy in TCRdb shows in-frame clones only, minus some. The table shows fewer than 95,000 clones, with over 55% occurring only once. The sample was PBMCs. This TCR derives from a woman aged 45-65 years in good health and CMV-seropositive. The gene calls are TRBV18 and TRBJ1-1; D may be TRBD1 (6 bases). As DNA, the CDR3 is TGTGCCAGCTCAGGAGGTGGGGCAGGGGAAACTGAAGCTTTCTTT. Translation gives CASSGGGAGETEAFF.